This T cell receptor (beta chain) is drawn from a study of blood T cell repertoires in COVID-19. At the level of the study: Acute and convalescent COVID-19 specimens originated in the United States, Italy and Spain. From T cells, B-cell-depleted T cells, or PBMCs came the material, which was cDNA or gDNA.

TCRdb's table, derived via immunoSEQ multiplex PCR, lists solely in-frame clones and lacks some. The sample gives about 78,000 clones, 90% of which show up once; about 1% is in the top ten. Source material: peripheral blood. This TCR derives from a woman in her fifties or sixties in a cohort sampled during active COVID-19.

CDR3 protein: CASGRQGANEQYF. For the CDR3, the DNA is TGTGCCAGTGGGAGACAGGGGGCTAATGAGCAGTACTTC. The chain is built from TRBV19 and TRBJ2-7, with TRBD1 matching 10 bases. The germline V gene encodes CDR1 LNHDA and CDR2 SQIVND (reference sequence). V shed 8 bases and J 7 bases; nucleotides not matched to a gene: 8. CDR3 length equals 13 residues.